These 27 T cell receptor beta chains were sequenced from one sample in a study of blood T cell repertoires in COVID-19. Using immunoSEQ multiplex PCR, the repertoire was profiled, and TCRdb retains in-frame clones only, with some absent. The repertoire holds 35,000 to 50,000 clones, roughly 84% seen once, with around 64% in the top ten. Sequences were obtained from peripheral blood. The receptors stem from a man between 65 and 79 years old with acute or convalescent COVID-19.

This clone appeared a single time. CDR3 protein: CATSRMGHNTDTQYF. In nucleotides, the CDR3 is TGTGCCACCAGCAGAATGGGACACAACACAGATACGCAGTATTTT. The genes are TRBV15 and TRBJ2-3, with a possible D match to TRBD1 (6 bases). The CDR3 is 15 residues long. In germline, CDR1 is LNHNV, CDR2 YYDKDF (reference sequence). Trimming left V 2 bases short and J 2 bases short, with 11 bases between.

This clone was seen a single time. J is TRBJ2-5 and V is TRBV19; 10 bases fit TRBD1. The germline V gene has CDR1 LNHDA and CDR2 SQIVND (reference sequence). This CDR3 spans 15 amino acids. V trimming: 4 bases; J trimming: 4 bases; junction bases outside the gene matches: 6. DNA for the CDR3: TGTGCCAGTAGTAGAGGGACAGGGGAAGTAGAGACCCAGTACTTC. As protein: CASSRGTGEVETQYF.

This clone was counted only a few times. The CDR3 loop reads CASSPRVSTMGEQYF. CDR3 nucleotides: TGTGCCAGCTCACCGAGGGTTTCAACTATGGGCGAGCAGTACTTC. The chain employs TRBV18 and TRBJ2-7; TRBD2 is a possible D gene (5 bases). Germline CDR1 and CDR2: KGHSH and LQKENI. This CDR3 comprises 15 residues. V lost 3 bases, J lost 6 bases, and 18 bases lay in between.

V gene TRBV28 combines with J gene TRBJ2-7; 9 bases fit TRBD1. The germline gives CDR1 MDHEN, CDR2 SYDVKM. The CDR3 spans 14 residues. V gave up 2 bases and J gave up 5 bases; unmatched junction bases: 4. The CDR3 DNA reads as TGTGCCAGCAGTTTACGGGGACAGGGCCACGAGCAGTACTTC. Amino acid sequence: CASSLRGQGHEQYF.

This chain joins TRBV7-8 and TRBJ2-1; 7 bases match TRBD2. V lost 2 bases to trimming and J lost 2 bases; unmatched junction nucleotides: 3. CDR1 and CDR2 from the germline V gene are SGHVS and FQNEAQ. This CDR3 is built from 15 residues. The CDR3 DNA follows: TGTGCCAGCAGCTTACAGGCGGGAGCCTACAATGAGCAGTTCTTC. It encodes CASSLQAGAYNEQFF. Looking up the rest from reference TRBV7-8 and TRBJ2-1 gives the full variable domain: GAGVSQSPRYKVAKRGQDVALRCDPISGHVSLFWYQQALGQGPEFLTYFQNEAQLDKSGLPSDRFFAERPEGSVSTLKIQRTQQEDSAVYLCASSLQAGAYNEQFFGPGTRLTVL.

The chain has TRBV2 and TRBJ1-6; D unresolved. Trimming stripped 6 bases from V and 4 bases from J, with 13 bases between. The CDR3 covers 15 residues. The V gene's germline CDR1 is SNHLY and CDR2 FYNNEI. The CDR3 sequence: CASRQDNGYNSPLHF. DNA of the CDR3: TGTGCCAGCAGGCAAGACAATGGTTATAATTCACCCCTCCACTTT.

This rearrangement joins TRBV5-1 to TRBJ1-1, with a tentative D call TRBD1 (5 bases). Germline V gives CDR1 SGHRS, CDR2 YFSETQ. The ends were cut back, 5 bases at V and 0 bases at J, with 8 bases in the middle. The CDR3 consists of 13 residues. The CDR3 region has the DNA TGCGCCAGCAGGGAGGGGATGAACACTGAAGCTTTCTTT. It encodes CASREGMNTEAFF. Full variable domain (missing parts from reference TRBV5-1 and TRBJ1-1): KAGVTQTPRYLIKTRGQQVTLSCSPISGHRSVSWYQQTPGQGLQFLFEYFSETQRNKGNFPGRFSGRQFSNSRSEMNVSTLELGDSALYLCASREGMNTEAFFGQGTRLTVV.

CDR3 sequence reads: CASSGYTGSGEQYF. In DNA form, the CDR3 reads TGTGCCAGCAGTGGGTATACAGGGAGCGGCGAGCAGTACTTC. This sequence joins TRBV25-1 and TRBJ2-7; weak D call: TRBD1 (6 bases). CDR1 MGHDK and CDR2 SYGVNS come from the germline V gene. The CDR3 has 14 residues. Deletions cut 4 bases from V and 6 bases from J, with 16 bases between.

The J gene is TRBJ2-1, the V gene TRBV7-6; 11 nucleotides match TRBD2. Trimming removed 5 bases from V and 2 bases from J; junction bases left unmatched: 5. The germline gives CDR1 SGHVS, CDR2 FNYEAQ. This CDR3 region has 16 residues. CDR3 in DNA: TGTGCCAGCAGCAAAGAACTAGCGGGGGCCTACAATGAGCAGTTCTTC. Translation: CASSKELAGAYNEQFF. Full variable domain (rest looked up from reference TRBV7-6 and TRBJ2-1): GAGVSQSPRYKVTKRGQDVALRCDPISGHVSLYWYRQALGQGPEFLTYFNYEAQQDKSGLPNDRFSAERPEGSISTLTIQRTEQRDSAMYRCASSKELAGAYNEQFFGPGTRLTVL.

The gene calls are TRBV15 and TRBJ1-1, with D perhaps matching TRBD1 (6 bases). This CDR3 is 14 amino acids long. The germline V and J ends were trimmed by 1 base and 6 bases, with 12 bases remaining between them. The germline gives CDR1 LNHNV, CDR2 YYDKDF (reference sequence). The CDR3 protein is CATSRVQGMSEAFF. The CDR3 DNA follows: TGTGCCACCAGCAGAGTCCAGGGGATGTCTGAAGCTTTCTTT.

The gene calls are TRBV4-2 and TRBJ1-2; D unresolved. Germline lookup yields CDR1 LGHNA and CDR2 YNFKEQ. Trimming cost V 0 bases and J 3 bases, with 14 bases left between them. The CDR3 sequence is 16 residues long. The CDR3 protein is CASSQDLGVRDYGYTF. In DNA form, the CDR3 reads TGTGCCAGCAGCCAAGATCTAGGAGTGCGGGACTATGGCTACACCTTC.

This clone was picked up one time. At one boundary the junction diverges from the germline segment, which might be a read error. This sequence joins TRBV7-3 and TRBJ2-3; D is perhaps TRBD2 (6 bases). The CDR3 has 15 residues. Germline CDR1 and CDR2: SGHTA and FQGTGA. Here the CDR3 reads CACSLGLAGPDTQYF. The CDR3 nucleotides are TGTGCCTGCAGCTTGGGACTTGCGGGGCCTGATACGCAGTATTTT.

The CDR3 DNA sequence: TGTGCCAGCAGTTTAGGACAGGGTGAAGCTTTCTTT. It encodes CASSLGQGEAFF. This sequence joins TRBV6-6 and TRBJ1-1; TRBD1 matches at 8 bases. This CDR3 contains 12 residues. Trimming removed 4 bases from V and 7 bases from J; junction bases left unmatched: 2. CDR1 and CDR2 (germline): MNHNY, SVGAGI (reference sequence).

The chain recombines TRBV28 with TRBJ2-1, with 10 positions matching TRBD1. The V segment lost 6 bases and the J segment 6 bases; nucleotides outside the gene matches: 11. The CDR3 runs to 16 residues. The germline V gene has CDR1 MDHEN and CDR2 SYDVKM. The CDR3 reads CASSLPGTGVSNEQFF. CDR3 bases: TGTGCCAGCAGCCTTCCCGGGACAGGGGTCAGCAATGAGCAGTTCTTC.

The chain carries TRBV11-3 and TRBJ2-2; 7 nucleotides agree with TRBD2. Germline CDR1 reads SGHNT; CDR2 reads YENEEA. The CDR3 contains 16 residues. V gave up 3 bases and J gave up 3 bases; unmatched junction bases: 7. CDR3 region: CASSFGGSFDTGELFF. The DNA for the CDR3 is TGTGCCAGCAGCTTCGGCGGGAGTTTCGACACCGGGGAGCTGTTTTTT.

This chain connects TRBV19 to TRBJ1-2, with a weak D call TRBD1 (5 bases). Per the germline V gene, CDR1 is LNHDA and CDR2 is SQIVND (reference sequence). With 3 bases removed from V and 8 bases from J, the gap between germline ends came to 16 bases. This CDR3 has 14 amino acids. This CDR3 reads CASSILAGPGGYTF. The DNA for the CDR3 is TGTGCCAGTAGTATTTTGGCAGGGCCAGGAGGCTACACCTTC.

The chain is built from TRBV10-3 and TRBJ2-1, with 14 bases identical to TRBD2. The CDR3 covers 14 residues. The germline gives CDR1 ENHRY, CDR2 SYGVKD. After removal of 10 bases from V and 7 bases from J, the junction contained 6 bases not matched to a gene. The CDR3, as DNA: TGTGCCACCGGGACTAGCGGGAGTCAGAATGAGCAGTTCTTC. Its translation: CATGTSGSQNEQFF.

The CDR3 is CAWSFGQGAGNTIYF. CDR3 nucleotides: TGTGCCTGGAGTTTCGGACAGGGGGCTGGAAACACCATATATTTT. The rearrangement uses TRBV30 and TRBJ1-3; TRBD1 matches 10 bases. The length of the CDR3 is 15 residues. Losses at the gene ends were 2 bases for V and 2 bases for J; bases not matched to a gene: 3. Per the germline V gene, CDR1 is GTSNPN and CDR2 is SVGIG (reference sequence).

This sequence joins TRBV11-2 and TRBJ1-1; the D gene is possibly TRBD1 (6 bases). V lost 5 bases to trimming and J lost 7 bases, with 17 bases between them. This CDR3 has 14 amino acids. CDR1 is SGHAT, CDR2 FQNNGV, per germline. CDR3: CASSPLGGQGEAFF. CDR3 in DNA: TGTGCCAGCAGCCCGCTCGGGGGGCAAGGTGAAGCTTTCTTT.

This clone was detected only a few times. The V and J genes are TRBV10-1 and TRBJ2-1; TRBD2 agrees at 9 bases. The CDR3 runs 16 residues. Germline V gene lookup returns CDR1 WNHNN and CDR2 SYGVQD (reference sequence). V was pared by 3 bases and J by 7 bases, with 10 bases of the junction left unmatched. In DNA, the CDR3 is TGCGCCAGCAGTGATTTTAGCGGGGGTCAGAAGAATGAGCAGTTCTTC. Translating it yields CASSDFSGGQKNEQFF.

The rearrangement uses TRBV7-9 and TRBJ1-4, with a weak D call TRBD1 (6 bases). The CDR3 sequence is 14 residues long. V lost 1 base and J 10 bases, leaving 13 bases between the germline ends. Per germline, CDR1 SEHNR and CDR2 FQNEAQ (reference sequence). CDR3 region: CASSLDGRGGKLFF. The DNA for the CDR3 is TGTGCCAGCAGCTTAGACGGCCGAGGGGGAAAACTGTTTTTT.

This CDR3 reads CASAIGGTIQETQYF. The CDR3 region has the DNA TGCGCCAGCGCAATCGGGGGGACGATTCAAGAGACCCAGTACTTC. This chain connects TRBV5-1 to TRBJ2-5; TRBD2 agrees at 7 bases. Germline CDR1 reads SGHRS; CDR2 reads YFSETQ. Trimming took 7 bases from V and 2 from J; bases not matched to a gene: 11. The CDR3 runs 15 residues.

DNA of the CDR3: TGTGCCAGCAGTGGCTACAGGGACACTGAAGCTTTCTTT. This sequence encodes CASSGYRDTEAFF. The rearrangement uses TRBV2 and TRBJ1-1; perhaps TRBD1 as D (6 bases). The CDR3 contains 13 residues. Trimming removed 4 bases at V and 3 bases at J, with 9 bases between. The germline CDR1 and CDR2 sequences are SNHLY and FYNNEI.

The V gene is TRBV19, the J gene TRBJ2-2; 8 bases agree with TRBD2. The CDR3 is 16 residues long. V dropped 5 bases and J dropped 1; count of bases not matched to a gene: 6. Germline values: CDR1 LNHDA, CDR2 SQIVND (reference sequence). CDR3 bases: TGTGCCAGTAGTCTCTTTACTAGCGGGAACACCGGGGAGCTGTTTTTT. This codes for CASSLFTSGNTGELFF.

J is TRBJ1-5 and V is TRBV19, with D unresolved. The CDR3 contains 13 residues. Germline CDR1 reads LNHDA; CDR2 reads SQIVND (reference sequence). Trimming stripped 5 bases from V and 10 bases from J, with 15 bases between. CDR3 coding DNA: TGTGCCAGTAGTCCTTCCCAGGCAGGCCCCCAGCATTTT. This sequence encodes CASSPSQAGPQHF.

The chain carries TRBV4-2 and TRBJ1-3; D is unclear. The germline V gene encodes CDR1 LGHNA and CDR2 YNFKEQ. Between the trimmed V and J ends, which lost 7 bases and 4 bases, there was a span of 14 bases. The CDR3 totals 14 residues. The CDR3 sequence: CASTSRAGGNTIYF. CDR3 bases: TGTGCCAGCACGTCGAGGGCAGGAGGAAACACCATATATTTT.

The table lists this clone with a few counts. The chain joins TRBV23-1 to TRBJ1-2; TRBD1 is a possible D gene (6 bases). TRBV23-1 is known as an ORF, though its function is uncertain. V dropped 4 bases and J dropped 5 bases, with 17 bases sitting between them. CDR3 length: 15 amino acids. CDR3 nucleotide sequence: TGCGCCAGCAGTCCGGGGGGGCCAGGGTCGTATGGCTACACCTTC. It translates to CASSPGGPGSYGYTF.